The 16 T cell receptor beta chains below come from one sample, sequenced in a study of control samples from healthy donors and cancer patients. Sequencing was performed with immunoSEQ multiplex PCR; in TCRdb, only in-frame clones are kept and a portion is missing. The table includes around 100,000 clones, just under 95% detected once. Source material: blood. These receptors all come from a human donor in good health. The donor label of this sample is uncertain.

Here the CDR3 reads CASSAKTKVKSRANVLTF. CDR3 sequence (DNA): TGTGCCAGCAGCGCTAAAACAAAGGTTAAAAGTCGGGCCAACGTCCTGACTTTC. This rearrangement joins TRBV4-2 to TRBJ2-6; D uncertain. V lost 5 bases to trimming and J lost 5 bases, with 22 bases between them. CDR1 is LGHNA, CDR2 YNFKEQ, per germline. This CDR3 has 18 residues.

The chain combines TRBV6-5 with TRBJ1-3; D is unclear. Between the trimmed V and J ends, which lost 3 bases and 7 bases, there was a span of 16 bases. The V gene's germline CDR1 is MNHEY and CDR2 SVGAGI. This CDR3 has 15 amino acids. The CDR3 loop is CASSYSRENGNTIYF. The CDR3, as DNA: TGTGCCAGCAGTTATTCTCGGGAAAACGGGAACACCATATATTTT.

V usage is TRBV12-3 or TRBV12-4 and J usage is TRBJ2-4; D gene unclear. The CDR3 sequence is 11 residues long. Trimming left V 5 bases short and J 7 bases short, with 6 bases between. The DNA of the CDR3 is TGTGCCAGCAGTGAGATGAACATTCAGTACTTC. Amino acid sequence: CASSEMNIQYF.

The chain has TRBV18 and TRBJ2-2, with 8 bases aligning to TRBD1. Germline CDR1 reads KGHSH; CDR2 reads LQKENI. The V gene end was trimmed by 1 base and the J gene end by 6 bases; junction bases not matched to a gene: 4. The CDR3 loop spans 15 amino acids. The CDR3 bases are TGTGCCAGCTCACCACAAAGGGGACAGGCCGGGGAGCTGTTTTTT. The encoded protein is CASSPQRGQAGELFF.

This chain connects TRBV6-6 to TRBJ2-1, with 11 positions matching TRBD1. The V gene end was trimmed by 4 bases and the J gene end by 6 bases; junction bases not matched to a gene: 5. The germline CDR1 and CDR2 sequences are MNHNY and SVGAGI (reference sequence). This CDR3 is 15 amino acids long. The CDR3: CASSSGTGGPNEQFF. The DNA for the CDR3 is TGTGCCAGCAGTTCCGGGACAGGGGGTCCCAATGAGCAGTTCTTC.

The V and J genes are TRBV9 and TRBJ1-4; tentative D call: TRBD1 (6 bases). This CDR3 is built from 15 residues. Germline V gives CDR1 SGDLS, CDR2 YYNGEE. Trimming shortened V by 4 bases and J by 5 bases, and 15 bases separated the two germline ends. The CDR3 reads CASSTHRENNEKLFF. CDR3 nucleotide sequence: TGTGCCAGCAGCACCCACAGGGAGAACAATGAAAAACTGTTTTTT.

The rearrangement joins TRBV18 to TRBJ1-2, with 7 bases that match TRBD1. The V gene end was trimmed by 2 bases and the J gene end by 8 bases; junction bases not matched to a gene: 11. Germline V gene lookup returns CDR1 KGHSH and CDR2 LQKENI. The length of the CDR3 is 15 residues. The CDR3 DNA is TGTGCCAGCTCACCAGGAATAAGGGGGCCGGAAGGCTACACCTTC. Residues: CASSPGIRGPEGYTF.

The chain couples TRBV10-3 to TRBJ2-1; TRBD2 matches 9 bases. The V gene's germline CDR1 is ENHRY and CDR2 SYGVKD. V was clipped by 6 bases and J by 14 bases; unmatched bases: 11. This CDR3 is built from 13 residues. CDR3 residues: CAISLGASGEEFF. CDR3 bases: TGTGCCATCAGCCTAGGTGCTAGCGGGGAGGAGTTCTTC.

V gene TRBV11-3 combines with J gene TRBJ2-7; D is unclear. The CDR3 totals 14 residues. V lost 5 bases, J lost 1 base, and 12 bases lay in between. Germline-derived CDR1 and CDR2 are SGHNT and YENEEA. CDR3: CASSQDRESYEQYV. CDR3 nucleotide sequence: TGTGCCAGCAGCCAGGATAGAGAGTCCTACGAGCAGTACGTC.

CDR3 DNA: TGTGCCAGCTCAACCGGACAGGGGCGGGAAAATTCACCCCTCCACTTT. Its translation: CASSTGQGRENSPLHF. The V and J genes are TRBV18 and TRBJ1-6; 9 bases align to TRBD1. In germline, CDR1 is KGHSH, CDR2 LQKENI. This CDR3 comprises 16 residues. V lost 5 bases, J lost 7 bases, and 9 bases stayed unmatched.

V usage is TRBV5-5 and J usage is TRBJ1-5; no firm D call. V lost 5 bases and J lost 0, with 15 bases in between. The CDR3 spans 16 residues. Germline lookup yields CDR1 SGHKS and CDR2 YYEKEE (reference sequence). The CDR3 coding sequence is TGTGCCAGCAGTATTGACCCAGGAGGTAGCAATCAGCCCCAGCATTTT. It yields the protein CASSIDPGGSNQPQHF.

This chain joins TRBV7-9 and TRBJ2-1; maybe TRBD1 (6 bases). V lost 2 bases and J lost 7, with 12 bases in between. This CDR3 is 14 amino acids long. Germline loops: CDR1 SEHNR, CDR2 FQNEAQ (reference sequence). CDR3 sequence reads: CASSLTQGGNEQFF. The CDR3 bases are TGTGCCAGCAGCTTAACGCAAGGGGGTAATGAGCAGTTCTTC.

V and J are TRBV6-1 and TRBJ1-1; D gene ambiguous. Deletions cut 2 bases from V and 3 bases from J, with 13 bases between. The germline CDR1 and CDR2 sequences are MNHNS and SASEGT. This CDR3 region has 15 residues. The CDR3 bases are TGTGCCAGCAGTGAATTTCTCAACAGCGACACTGAAGCTTTCTTT. This encodes CASSEFLNSDTEAFF.

The genes are TRBV27 and TRBJ2-3; 9 nucleotides match TRBD2. In germline, CDR1 is MNHEY, CDR2 SMNVEV (reference sequence). The CDR3 is made up of 13 amino acids. V lost 4 bases to trimming and J lost 10 bases; unmatched junction nucleotides: 6. The CDR3 bases are TGTGCCAGCAGTTACCAAGCGGGAGGTGCGCAGTATTTT. It yields the protein CASSYQAGGAQYF.

Concerning this clone: No conserved phenylalanine or tryptophan is present at the end of the CDR3, so a read error is the likely explanation. V usage is TRBV24-1 and J usage is TRBJ2-3, with 8 bases lining up with TRBD1. The CDR3 loop spans 15 amino acids. The J segment lost 4 bases and the V segment lost 3 bases, leaving 5 bases of the junction unmatched. Looked up from germline, CDR1 is KGHDR and CDR2 is SFDVKD. The CDR3 coding sequence is TGTGCCACCAGTGATACCGGACAGGGTTCAGATACGCAGTATCTT. Translating gives CATSDTGQGSDTQYL.

The chain couples TRBV9 to TRBJ2-1, with a possible D match to TRBD1 (6 bases). CDR1 SGDLS and CDR2 YYNGEE come from the germline V gene. This CDR3 comprises 13 residues. Deletions cut 4 bases from V and 8 bases from J, with 13 bases between. In DNA form, the CDR3 reads TGTGCCAGCAGCTCGGCCCCAGGGGATGAGCAGTTCTTC. Its translation: CASSSAPGDEQFF. Full variable domain (outside the CDR3, taken from reference TRBV9 and TRBJ2-1): DSGVTQTPKHLITATGQRVTLRCSPRSGDLSVYWYQQSLDQGLQFLIQYYNGEERAKGNILERFSAQQFPDLHSELNLSSLELGDSALYFCASSSAPGDEQFFGPGTRLTVL.